This passage covers 19 T cell receptor beta chains from one sample sequenced in a study of control samples from healthy donors and cancer patients. Profiling relied on immunoSEQ multiplex PCR, and the TCRdb table lists in-frame clones only, not all of them. The sample carries 80,000 or so clones, about nine tenths recorded once. Specimen: blood. The receptors shown here come from a man aged 45-65 years in good health.

The chain combines TRBV7-6 with TRBJ1-1, with D uncertain. There are 15 residues in the CDR3. Germline V gene sequence: CDR1 SGHVS, CDR2 FNYEAQ. Trimming removed 5 bases at V and 0 bases at J, with 13 bases between. The CDR3 DNA sequence: TGTGCCAGCAGCAGCTTGGCGGGCGTGAACACTGAAGCTTTCTTT. This translates into CASSSLAGVNTEAFF.

The table lists this clone with a count of one. The chain uses TRBV11-3 and TRBJ2-2; TRBD1 might be the D (6 bases). Trimming stripped 5 bases from V and 6 bases from J, with 19 bases between. The CDR3 covers 16 residues. Germline values: CDR1 SGHNT, CDR2 YENEEA. The CDR3 reads CASSPTPQGISGELFF. Here the CDR3 DNA reads TGTGCCAGCAGCCCAACCCCACAGGGAATCTCCGGGGAGCTGTTTTTT.

V and J are TRBV6-5 and TRBJ1-1, with 9 positions matching TRBD1. CDR1 is MNHEY and CDR2 is SVGAGI in the germline V gene. The V gene end was trimmed by 6 bases and the J gene end by 4 bases; junction bases not matched to a gene: 6. The CDR3 loop spans 14 amino acids. In DNA, the CDR3 is TGTGCCAGCAGCTCAACAGGGGGCCCCACTGAAGCTTTCTTT. This codes for CASSSTGGPTEAFF.

This sequence joins TRBV7-9 and TRBJ1-5; D is uncertain. Per the germline V gene, CDR1 is SEHNR and CDR2 is FQNEAQ (reference sequence). Trimming stripped 5 bases from V and 6 bases from J, with 14 bases between. The CDR3 runs to 14 residues. This CDR3 reads CASSPDGKGQPQHF. CDR3 bases: TGTGCCAGCAGCCCCGACGGGAAAGGTCAGCCCCAGCATTTT.

J is TRBJ1-5 and V is TRBV2; a weak D match, TRBD1 (5 bases). V was shortened by 6 bases and J by 1 base, with 10 bases between the two germline ends. The V gene's germline CDR1 is SNHLY and CDR2 FYNNEI. The CDR3 consists of 14 residues. The CDR3 DNA follows: TGTGCCAGCAGCATGGGACGGAGCAATCAGCCCCAGCATTTT. As protein: CASSMGRSNQPQHF.

Only one count was recorded for this clone. The rearrangement joins TRBV7-2 to TRBJ1-1; no firm D call. From germline, CDR1 is SGHTA and CDR2 FQGNSA. V lost 5 bases to trimming and J lost 2 bases, with 9 bases between them. There are 13 residues in the CDR3. CDR3 sequence (DNA): TGTGCCAGCAGCATATGGGGAAACACTGAAGCTTTCTTT. It yields the protein CASSIWGNTEAFF.

The V call is TRBV18, the J call TRBJ1-1; 10 bases line up with TRBD1. The germline V gene has CDR1 KGHSH and CDR2 LQKENI. This CDR3 is built from 14 residues. V gave up 3 bases and J gave up 5 bases; unmatched junction bases: 3. The DNA for the CDR3 is TGTGCCAGCTCACCTCAGGACAGGGGGACTGAAGCTTTCTTT. Residues: CASSPQDRGTEAFF.

V gene TRBV6-2 or TRBV6-3 combines with J gene TRBJ1-2, with a possible D match to TRBD1 (6 bases). The germline V gene has CDR1 MNHEY and CDR2 SVGEGT. Trimming left V 0 bases short and J 7 bases short, with 6 bases between. The CDR3 extends over 12 amino acids. In DNA, the CDR3 is TGTGCCAGCAGTTACTCACAGGGTGGCTACACCTTC. It encodes CASSYSQGGYTF.

The V call is TRBV4-3, the J call TRBJ1-4, with 11 positions matching TRBD1. Germline values: CDR1 LGHNA, CDR2 YSLEER. Losses at the gene ends were 1 base for V and 8 bases for J; bases not matched to a gene: 3. The CDR3 totals 15 residues. CDR3 residues: CASSQGDRGVEKLFF. DNA of the CDR3: TGCGCCAGCAGCCAAGGGGACAGGGGGGTGGAAAAACTGTTTTTT.

A word on this clone: A junction boundary mismatches the germline segment, possibly from a read error. This chain joins TRBV3-1 (or the pseudogene TRBV3-2) and TRBJ1-5; D is unclear. This CDR3 has 13 residues. Germline CDR1 is LGHDT and CDR2 is YNNKEL (reference sequence). The DNA of the CDR3 is TGTGCCAGCAGCCAGACGTCCAATCAGGCCCAGCATTTT. This encodes CASSQTSNQAQHF.

The rearrangement links TRBV4-3 to TRBJ2-2; possible D gene TRBD2, 6 bases. Germline V CDR1 and CDR2: LGHNA, YSLEER. The CDR3 length is 15 residues. Trimming took off 4 bases at V and 6 bases at J, with 15 bases between the two ends. The CDR3 region is CASSPGGMGAGELFF. For the CDR3, the DNA is TGCGCCAGCAGCCCCGGGGGTATGGGGGCCGGGGAGCTGTTTTTT.

The V and J genes are TRBV19 and TRBJ2-3, with 9 nucleotides matching TRBD2. The CDR3 covers 19 residues. Germline assignment: CDR1 LNHDA and CDR2 SQIVND (reference sequence). The J segment lost 1 base and the V segment lost 7 bases, leaving 18 bases of the junction unmatched. As DNA, the CDR3 is TGTGCCAGTACCTATAGGGGACAGATTAGCGGGGGCCGCACAGATACGCAGTATTTT. It codes for CASTYRGQISGGRTDTQYF.

The chain has TRBV5-1 and TRBJ2-2; weak D call: TRBD2 (5 bases). The CDR3 has 15 residues. Germline lookup yields CDR1 SGHRS and CDR2 YFSETQ. V was pared by 0 bases and J by 0 bases, with 6 bases between. The CDR3 here is CASSLGRANTGELFF. The DNA for the CDR3 is TGCGCCAGCAGCTTGGGGCGGGCGAACACCGGGGAGCTGTTTTTT.

The chain recombines TRBV5-4 with TRBJ1-6; D remains ambiguous. This CDR3 region has 15 residues. Germline CDR1 and CDR2: SGHNT and YYREEE (reference sequence). V lost 4 bases and J lost 11, with 19 bases in between. The CDR3 coding sequence is TGTGCCAGCAGCCCCCGGCTAGGGAGTTTCCCACCCCTCCACTTT. Translated, it gives CASSPRLGSFPPLHF.

This chain joins TRBV5-1 and TRBJ1-2, with D possibly matching TRBD1 (6 bases). Trimming removed 2 bases at V and 4 bases at J, with 12 bases between. Germline V lookup: CDR1 SGHRS, CDR2 YFSETQ. CDR3 length equals 14 residues. The CDR3 is CASSLSGGAYGYTF. Here the CDR3 DNA reads TGCGCCAGCAGCTTATCTGGGGGGGCCTATGGCTACACCTTC.

The chain has TRBV9 and TRBJ1-1; D remains ambiguous. The CDR3 extends over 13 amino acids. The germline V gene encodes CDR1 SGDLS and CDR2 YYNGEE. V lost 0 bases and J 11 bases, leaving 14 bases between the germline ends. CDR3 in amino acids: CASSVERTREAFF. The CDR3 coding sequence is TGTGCCAGCAGCGTAGAACGGACCCGGGAGGCTTTCTTT.

This chain links TRBV7-2 with TRBJ1-1; D ambiguous. Trimming took off 3 bases at V and 10 bases at J, with 12 bases between the two ends. Germline-derived CDR1 and CDR2 are SGHTA and FQGNSA. The CDR3 consists of 12 residues. This CDR3 reads CASSLDSDGAFF. The CDR3 DNA reads as TGTGCCAGCAGCTTGGACTCCGACGGAGCTTTCTTT.

The chain combines TRBV11-2 with TRBJ2-1, with D hard to call. Trimming removed 4 bases at V and 3 bases at J, with 13 bases between. Germline V gene sequence: CDR1 SGHAT, CDR2 FQNNGV. The CDR3 has 15 residues. The CDR3 here is CASSSSRANYNEQFF. For the CDR3, the DNA is TGTGCCAGCAGCTCGTCCCGGGCAAACTACAATGAGCAGTTCTTC.

CDR3 residues: CAWSGFSALNSPLHF. In DNA form, the CDR3 reads TGTGCCTGGAGTGGGTTTTCAGCTCTCAATTCACCCCTCCACTTT. V gene TRBV30 combines with J gene TRBJ1-6; no reliable D call. The V end lost 1 base, the J end lost 7 bases, and 14 bases lay between the germline ends. The CDR3 loop spans 15 amino acids. Germline loops: CDR1 GTSNPN, CDR2 SVGIG (reference sequence).